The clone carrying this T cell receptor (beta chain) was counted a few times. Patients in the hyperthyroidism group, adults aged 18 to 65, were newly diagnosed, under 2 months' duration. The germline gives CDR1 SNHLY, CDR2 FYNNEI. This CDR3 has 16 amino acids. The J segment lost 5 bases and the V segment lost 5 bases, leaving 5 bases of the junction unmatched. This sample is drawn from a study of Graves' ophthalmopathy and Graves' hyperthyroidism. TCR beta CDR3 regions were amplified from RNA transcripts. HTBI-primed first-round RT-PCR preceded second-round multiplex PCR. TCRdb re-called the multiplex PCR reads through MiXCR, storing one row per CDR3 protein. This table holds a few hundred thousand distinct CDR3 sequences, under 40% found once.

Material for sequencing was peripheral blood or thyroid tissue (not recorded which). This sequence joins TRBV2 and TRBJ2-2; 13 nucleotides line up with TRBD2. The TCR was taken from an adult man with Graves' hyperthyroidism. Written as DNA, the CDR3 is TGTGCCAGCAGTCCGACTAGCGGGAGGTTTACCGGGGAGCTGTTTTTT. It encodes CASSPTSGRFTGELFF.